Detailed here is one T cell receptor (beta chain). What it binds is not known. These data originate in a study of monozygotic twins with inflammatory bowel disease. Samples each yielded cDNA through eight separate reactions. Addition of UMIs with a 6-nucleotide sample barcode was achieved by template switching. TCRdb re-called the 5' RACE reads and gives one entry per CDR3 protein, without DNA. Its table records over 200,000 distinct CDR3 sequences. Regarding the study as a whole: It was not supported that a single strong signal or clonotype was associated with IBD. Diversity of TCRbeta measured by inverse Simpson was lower in IBD patients than in healthy co-twins.

The CDR3 consists of 15 residues. From germline, CDR1 is SGHTA and CDR2 FQGTGA. This receptor was obtained from a human donor with ulcerative colitis or Crohn's disease, or a healthy co-twin of an affected twin (not recorded which). This chain connects TRBV7-3 to TRBJ1-1. The sequenced sample was blood. The CDR3 spells CASSLMPVQNTEAFF.